A selection of T cell receptor beta chains follows, all from one sample in a study of T cell responses to AZD1222 COVID-19 vaccine. Some clones are missing from TCRdb's copy, which holds only in-frame ones; the method was immunoSEQ multiplex PCR. Among 99,000 or so clones listed, 88% were seen once. Material: peripheral blood, obtained on day 0 of AZD1222 vaccination. All receptors come from an adult in good health. Both conserved end residues are part of each CDR3. D genes are given only for firm matches. Size is stated for part of the rows, as once, few or many counts, or as a class when the clone is expanded.

TRBV27,NA,NA,TRBJ2-1,TGTGCCAGCAGTGCCCGGGGACTTTGGGGTGAGCAGTTCTTC,CASSARGLWGEQFF
TRBV19,NA,TRBD1,TRBJ2-7,TGTGCCAGTAGTATGTGGACAGGGGGGAGTTACGAGCAGTACTTC,CASSMWTGGSYEQYF
TRBV7-2,NA,TRBD2,TRBJ2-2,TGTGCCAGCAGCTTAGACGGGGGGGCTCGCGCCGGGGAGCTGTTTTTT,CASSLDGGARAGELFF
TRBV24-1,NA,NA,TRBJ1-2,TGTGCCACCAGTGATTTTAGTACTAACTATGGCTACACCTTC,CATSDFSTNYGYTF
TRBV7-2,NA,NA,TRBJ2-3,TGTGCCAGCAGCCTGGAGTACAACACAGATACGCAGTATTTT,CASSLEYNTDTQYF
TRBV10-2,NA,NA,TRBJ2-7,TGCGCCCGCAGAGGCGACAGGGAGGGACGCTACGAGCAGTACTTC,CARRGDREGRYEQYF
TRBV7-3,NA,TRBD2,TRBJ2-1,TGTGCCAGTAAGCTAGCGGGAGGGTCTCATGAGCAGTTCTTC,CASKLAGGSHEQFF
TRBV24-1,NA,TRBD2,TRBJ2-7,TGTGCCACCAGTGATTCCGCGGGGGTATCCTACGAGCAGTACTTC,CATSDSAGVSYEQYF
TRBV5-1,NA,NA,TRBJ1-4,TGCGCCAGCAGCCGGACTAATGAAAAACTGTTTTTT,CASSRTNEKLFF
TRBV19,NA,NA,TRBJ1-1,TGTGCCAGTAGTATCTTCGGCCCCACTGAAGCTTTCTTT,CASSIFGPTEAFF
TRBV6-5,once,NA,TRBJ1-5,TGTGCCAGCAGTTCCAGGACAGGCAATCAGCCCCAGCATTTT,CASSSRTGNQPQHF
TRBV7-9,NA,NA,TRBJ2-7,TGTGCCAGCAGCTTAAGAGGGGGTAACTACGAGCAGTACTTC,CASSLRGGNYEQYF
TRBV24-1,NA,TRBD1,TRBJ1-5,TGTGCCACCAGTGATCCCGACAGGGGGCAGCCCCAGCATTTT,CATSDPDRGQPQHF
TRBV3-1/TRBV3-2,NA,TRBD1,TRBJ2-3,TGTGCCAGCAGCCAAGGGGACAGTAGCACAGATACGCAGTATTTT,CASSQGDSSTDTQYF
TRBV18,NA,NA,TRBJ1-2,TGTGCCAGCTCACCACCGAACGGGGTCGGCTACACCTTC,CASSPPNGVGYTF
TRBV25-1,NA,NA,TRBJ1-1,TGTGCCAGCAGTGATCCCGGTGGGAAGAGTGCTTTCTTT,CASSDPGGKSAFF
TRBV5-1,NA,NA,TRBJ1-4,TGCGCCAGCACCACCTGGGGAAGAAGTGAAAAACTGTTTTTT,CASTTWGRSEKLFF
TRBV30,NA,TRBD2,TRBJ2-2,TGTGCCTGGGGGACTAGCGGACTTACCGGGGAGCTGTTTTTT,CAWGTSGLTGELFF
TRBV6-5,NA,NA,TRBJ1-6,TGTGCCAGCAGTTATGGGGGCTCCTATAATTCACCCCTCCACTTT,CASSYGGSYNSPLHF
TRBV7-9,NA,NA,TRBJ2-5,TGTGCCAGCAGCCCCCAAGAGACCCAGTACTTC,CASSPQETQYF
TRBV2,once,NA,TRBJ2-7,TGTGCCAGCAGTTCGGATCTCGTACCTTTGGGCGAGCAGTACTTC,CASSSDLVPLGEQYF
TRBV27,NA,TRBD1,TRBJ1-1,TGTGCCAGCAGTTTATCGTTCCTTGGGACAGGGGGCCGGAACACTGAAGCTTTCTTT,CASSLSFLGTGGRNTEAFF